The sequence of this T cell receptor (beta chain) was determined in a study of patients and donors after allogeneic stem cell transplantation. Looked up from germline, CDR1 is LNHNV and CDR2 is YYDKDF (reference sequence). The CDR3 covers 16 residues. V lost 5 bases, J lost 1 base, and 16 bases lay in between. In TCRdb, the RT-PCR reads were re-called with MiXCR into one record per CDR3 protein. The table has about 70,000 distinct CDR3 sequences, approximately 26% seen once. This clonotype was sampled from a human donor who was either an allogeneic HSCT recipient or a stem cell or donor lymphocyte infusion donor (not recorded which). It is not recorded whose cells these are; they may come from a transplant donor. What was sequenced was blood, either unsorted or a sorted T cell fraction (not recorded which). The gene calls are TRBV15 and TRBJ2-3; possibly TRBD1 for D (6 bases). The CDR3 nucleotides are TGTGCCACCAGCCCCTTACCTAGGACAGGCACAGATACGCAGTATTTT. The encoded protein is CATSPLPRTGTDTQYF.